Following are 21 T cell receptor beta chains from one sample sequenced in a study of T cell responses to AZD1222 COVID-19 vaccine. Generated by immunoSEQ multiplex PCR, the TCRdb table keeps only in-frame clones and is missing some. Among 160,000 or so clones listed, approximately 87% were seen once. The source material was peripheral blood, sampled 28 days after the second AZD1222 dose. The receptor source for this set is an adult who received the AZD1222 COVID-19 vaccine.

The chain uses TRBV19 and TRBJ2-1; 15 nucleotides agree with TRBD2. This CDR3 comprises 16 residues. Germline V CDR1 and CDR2: LNHDA, SQIVND (reference sequence). The trim removed 5 bases at V and 12 bases at J, leaving 11 bases unmatched. CDR3 sequence (DNA): TGTGCCAGTAGTGTAACCGGGACTAGCGGGAGGAGTCGGCAGTTCTTC. Protein: CASSVTGTSGRSRQFF. The full variable domain, rest sourced from reference TRBV19 and TRBJ2-1, is DGGITQSPKYLFRKEGQNVTLSCEQNLNHDAMYWYRQDPGQGLRLIYYSQIVNDFQKGDIAEGYSVSREKKESFPLTVTSAQKNPTAFYLCASSVTGTSGRSRQFFGPGTRLTVL.

The chain employs TRBV28 and TRBJ2-7, with a weak D call TRBD2 (7 bases). The CDR3 is made up of 15 amino acids. V gave up 7 bases and J gave up 0 bases, with 16 bases separating them. Germline V CDR1 and CDR2: MDHEN, SYDVKM. The CDR3 spells CASTTPRGASYEQYF. CDR3 DNA sequence: TGTGCCAGCACCACCCCTCGGGGGGCCTCCTACGAGCAGTACTTC.

V is TRBV5-1 and J is TRBJ1-2; D unresolved. Germline-derived CDR1 and CDR2 are SGHRS and YFSETQ. The V end was cut by 3 bases, the J end by 6 bases, with 12 bases between. This CDR3 has 13 amino acids. CDR3 sequence reads: CASSSMTENGYTF. The CDR3 DNA reads as TGCGCCAGCAGCTCAATGACCGAGAATGGCTACACCTTC.

This clone was detected once. The chain couples TRBV28 to TRBJ1-5, with a weak D call TRBD1 (5 bases). This CDR3 region has 12 residues. The germline gives CDR1 MDHEN, CDR2 SYDVKM. V was trimmed by 4 bases and J by 9 bases, leaving 10 bases between them. Here the CDR3 DNA reads TGTGCCAGCAGTTCCGGGACCACGCCCCAGCATTTT. Translating it yields CASSSGTTPQHF.

The chain employs TRBV4-1 and TRBJ2-2; D may be TRBD2 (5 bases). Trimming stripped 6 bases from V and 5 bases from J, with 13 bases between. Germline V lookup: CDR1 MGHRA, CDR2 YSYEKL. CDR3 size: 14 residues. The CDR3, as DNA: TGCGCCAGCAGGATAGGACTGCCTACCGGGGAGCTGTTTTTT. Translating it yields CASRIGLPTGELFF.

The chain employs TRBV19 and TRBJ2-3, with TRBD2 matching over 8 bases. This CDR3 region has 16 residues. The ends lost 5 bases at V and 2 bases at J; junction bases unmatched: 9. Germline lookup yields CDR1 LNHDA and CDR2 SQIVND (reference sequence). CDR3 sequence reads: CASSSPPGLATDTQYF. For the CDR3, the DNA is TGTGCCAGTAGTTCTCCTCCAGGACTAGCCACAGATACGCAGTATTTT.

This sequence joins TRBV4-1 and TRBJ1-5; D remains unclear. CDR1 and CDR2 from the germline V gene are MGHRA and YSYEKL. V lost 3 bases and J lost 8, with 17 bases in between. CDR3 length equals 15 residues. Here the CDR3 reads CASSQGPTEGKPQHF. As DNA, the CDR3 is TGCGCCAGCAGCCAGGGCCCCACCGAGGGAAAGCCCCAGCATTTT.

V usage is TRBV28 and J usage is TRBJ2-3, with 10 bases matching TRBD2. The germline gives CDR1 MDHEN, CDR2 SYDVKM. The CDR3 sequence is 17 residues long. The V and J ends lost 6 bases and 0 bases, in that order; junction bases with no gene match: 9. The CDR3 here is CASRESSTSGSTDTQYF. CDR3 sequence (DNA): TGTGCCAGCAGGGAGAGCTCGACTAGCGGGAGCACAGATACGCAGTATTTT. The whole variable domain, filled in from reference TRBV28 and TRBJ2-3, reads DVKVTQSSRYLVKRTGEKVFLECVQDMDHENMFWYRQDPGLGLRLIYFSYDVKMKEKGDIPEGYSVSREKKERFSLILESASTNQTSMYLCASRESSTSGSTDTQYFGPGTRLTVL.

The chain has TRBV7-2 and TRBJ1-2; the match to TRBD1 covers 7 bases. The V gene end was trimmed by 0 bases and the J gene end by 5 bases; junction bases not matched to a gene: 9. Looked up from germline, CDR1 is SGHTA and CDR2 is FQGNSA. The CDR3 consists of 16 residues. The CDR3 region has the DNA TGTGCCAGCAGCTTAGCGAGGGGGCCGTCCGGATATGGCTACACCTTC. It is translated as CASSLARGPSGYGYTF.

V and J are TRBV18 and TRBJ2-3; TRBD2 agrees at 7 bases. Germline V gene data show CDR1 as KGHSH and CDR2 as LQKENI. The J segment lost 1 base and the V segment lost 8 bases, leaving 6 bases of the junction unmatched. The CDR3 has 14 residues. The DNA for the CDR3 is TGTGCCAGCCATCGGGGGGAAGGCACAGATACGCAGTATTTT. This translates into CASHRGEGTDTQYF.

The J gene is TRBJ2-1, the V gene TRBV2, with D tentatively TRBD2 (6 bases). V was cut by 7 bases and J by 6 bases, with 13 bases left in between. Per the germline V gene, CDR1 is SNHLY and CDR2 is FYNNEI. This CDR3 has 13 amino acids. The CDR3 nucleotides read TGTGCCAGCATAACTAGCTACGGCAATGAGCAGTTCTTC. Translating gives CASITSYGNEQFF.

This chain links TRBV5-6 with TRBJ1-5, with a tentative D call TRBD1 (6 bases). The germline gives CDR1 SGHDT, CDR2 YYEEEE. V shed 3 bases and J shed 8 bases, with 12 bases lying between them. The CDR3 is 13 amino acids. CDR3 nucleotide sequence: TGTGCCAGCAGCTACAGGGCTGTTGAGCCCCAGCATTTT. Residues: CASSYRAVEPQHF. The full variable domain, its missing parts supplied by reference TRBV5-6 and TRBJ1-5, is DAGVTQSPTHLIKTRGQQVTLRCSPKSGHDTVSWYQQALGQGPQFIFQYYEEEERQRGNFPDRFSGHQFPNYSSELNVNALLLGDSALYLCASSYRAVEPQHFGDGTRLSIL.

Concerning this clone: The same CDR3 also results from other DNA sequences found in this sample. This chain links TRBV5-1 with TRBJ1-2, with D uncertain. The CDR3 totals 13 residues. The ends were cut back, 2 bases at V and 0 bases at J, with 5 bases in the middle. Germline V gene sequence: CDR1 SGHRS, CDR2 YFSETQ. The CDR3 region has the DNA TGCGCCAGCAGCTTCGGATCTAACTATGGCTACACCTTC. The encoded protein is CASSFGSNYGYTF.

This clone was detected only a few times. J is TRBJ2-5 and V is TRBV29-1; D uncertain. Trimming shortened V by 4 bases and J by 1 base, and 7 bases separated the two germline ends. This CDR3 is built from 12 residues. Per germline, CDR1 SQVTM and CDR2 ANQGSEA. The CDR3 coding sequence is TGCAGCGTTGTTGGTATCCAAGAGACCCAGTACTTC. This sequence encodes CSVVGIQETQYF.

This clone was observed once. The V gene is TRBV24-1, the J gene TRBJ2-5; D may be TRBD2 (6 bases). This CDR3 is 15 amino acids long. The germline gives CDR1 KGHDR, CDR2 SFDVKD. Trimming removed 4 bases at V and 1 base at J, with 12 bases between. The CDR3 DNA is TGTGCCACCAGTGAACCCGGACTATTCCAAGAGACCCAGTACTTC. Its translation: CATSEPGLFQETQYF.

The V and J genes are TRBV7-9 and TRBJ1-2; D possibly corresponds to TRBD1 (5 bases). V was shortened by 5 bases and J by 8 bases, with 12 bases between the two germline ends. Germline loops: CDR1 SEHNR, CDR2 FQNEAQ (reference sequence). The CDR3 length is 12 residues. CDR3 nucleotide sequence: TGTGCCAGCAGCCCCCCAGGGCAGGGCTACACCTTC. This gives the protein CASSPPGQGYTF.

This rearrangement joins TRBV6-5 to TRBJ1-6; 9 bases line up with TRBD1. The V gene end was trimmed by 5 bases and the J gene end by 11 bases; junction bases not matched to a gene: 10. This CDR3 has 15 amino acids. The germline V gene has CDR1 MNHEY and CDR2 SVGAGI. The CDR3 here is CASSREGTGFTPLHF. Written as DNA, the CDR3 is TGTGCCAGCAGTAGAGAAGGGACAGGGTTTACACCCCTCCACTTT.

The chain couples TRBV6-5 to TRBJ1-1; no definite D call. The ends were cut back, 4 bases at V and 1 base at J, with 7 bases in the middle. Per the germline V gene, CDR1 is MNHEY and CDR2 is SVGAGI. This CDR3 contains 13 residues. The CDR3 reads CASSFYTNTEAFF. CDR3 sequence (DNA): TGTGCCAGCAGTTTCTATACGAACACTGAAGCTTTCTTT.

In its sample, this clone was seen many times. This sequence joins TRBV21-1 and TRBJ1-5; TRBD1, the table's D call, was not compared with the DNA. TRBV21-1 represents a pseudogene. This CDR3 has 19 residues. In nucleotides, the CDR3 is TGTGCCAGCAGCAGCAGCTCCGGGACAGGGATTAACGGCAATCAGCCCCAGCATTTT. Its protein product is CASSSSSGTGINGNQPQHF.

V usage is TRBV9 and J usage is TRBJ2-1, with D possibly matching TRBD2 (6 bases). Germline V gives CDR1 SGDLS, CDR2 YYNGEE. There are 13 residues in the CDR3. V was trimmed by 0 bases and J by 9 bases, leaving 10 bases between them. The CDR3 reads CASSVGGEVEQFF. Written as DNA, the CDR3 is TGTGCCAGCAGCGTAGGGGGGGAGGTTGAGCAGTTCTTC. Full variable domain (outside the CDR3, taken from reference TRBV9 and TRBJ2-1): DSGVTQTPKHLITATGQRVTLRCSPRSGDLSVYWYQQSLDQGLQFLIQYYNGEERAKGNILERFSAQQFPDLHSELNLSSLELGDSALYFCASSVGGEVEQFFGPGTRLTVL.

V and J are TRBV11-3 and TRBJ2-2; 8 nucleotides agree with TRBD1. J was trimmed by 11 bases and V by 5 bases; bases with no gene match: 10. There are 14 residues in the CDR3. Germline CDR1 reads SGHNT; CDR2 reads YENEEA. The chain's CDR3 is CASSPGTGERELFF. In nucleotides, the CDR3 is TGTGCCAGCAGCCCCGGGACAGGCGAAAGAGAGCTGTTTTTT. The full variable domain, rest sourced from reference TRBV11-3 and TRBJ2-2, is EAGVVQSPRYKIIEKKQPVAFWCNPISGHNTLYWYLQNLGQGPELLIRYENEEAVDDSQLPKDRFSAERLKGVDSTLKIQPAELGDSAVYLCASSPGTGERELFFGEGSRLTVL.